The following is a TCR beta chain sequence with its context. Its antigen is as yet unknown. The sample is drawn from a study of CD8 T cells in Susac syndrome. Study observations and caveats: The study conceded that its TCR sequencing and HLA analysis involved relatively few individuals.

Those who served as multiple sclerosis controls were treatment-naive patients with stable or active relapsing-remitting disease. FACS was used to enrich TEMRA cells, whereas the CD8+ and CD4+ T cells were obtained by negative isolation. The CDR3 extends over 16 amino acids. Trimming removed 0 bases at V and 3 bases at J, with 15 bases between. Germline assignment: CDR1 LGHNA and CDR2 YSLEER. Random hexamers were used to reverse transcribe roughly 0.45 to 1 ug of RNA. Across 54 Vbeta and 13 Jbeta, TCR beta CDR3 was amplified with immunoSEQ multiplex PCR. TCRdb fed the immunoSEQ multiplex PCR reads into MiXCR, producing one record per CDR3 protein. The repertoire holds 200,000 to 250,000 distinct CDR3 sequences, with approximately 90% as singletons.

The rearrangement links TRBV4-3 to TRBJ2-7; D is ambiguous. The sequencing sample was made of CD8+ T cells from PBMCs. This sequence originates from a human donor with multiple sclerosis. The CDR3 sequence is CASSQDRQFGFYEQYF. The CDR3 DNA reads as TGCGCCAGCAGCCAAGATCGGCAGTTCGGCTTCTACGAGCAGTACTTC.